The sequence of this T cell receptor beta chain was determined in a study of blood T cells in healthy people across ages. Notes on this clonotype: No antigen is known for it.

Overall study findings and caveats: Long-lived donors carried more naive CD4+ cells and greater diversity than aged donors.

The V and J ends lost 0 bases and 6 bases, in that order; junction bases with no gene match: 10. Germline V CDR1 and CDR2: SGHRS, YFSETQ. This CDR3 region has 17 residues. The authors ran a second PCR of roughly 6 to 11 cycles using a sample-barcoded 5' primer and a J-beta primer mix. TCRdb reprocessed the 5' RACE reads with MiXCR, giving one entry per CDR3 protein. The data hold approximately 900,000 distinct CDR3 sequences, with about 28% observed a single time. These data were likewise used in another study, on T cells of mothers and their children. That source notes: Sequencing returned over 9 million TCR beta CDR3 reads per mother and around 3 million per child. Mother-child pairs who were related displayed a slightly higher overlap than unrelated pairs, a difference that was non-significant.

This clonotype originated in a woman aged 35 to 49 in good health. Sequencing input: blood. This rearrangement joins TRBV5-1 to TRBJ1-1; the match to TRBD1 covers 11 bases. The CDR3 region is CASSLGTGGAGRSEAFF. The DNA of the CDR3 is TGCGCCAGCAGCTTGGGGACAGGGGGCGCGGGCCGCTCTGAAGCTTTCTTT.